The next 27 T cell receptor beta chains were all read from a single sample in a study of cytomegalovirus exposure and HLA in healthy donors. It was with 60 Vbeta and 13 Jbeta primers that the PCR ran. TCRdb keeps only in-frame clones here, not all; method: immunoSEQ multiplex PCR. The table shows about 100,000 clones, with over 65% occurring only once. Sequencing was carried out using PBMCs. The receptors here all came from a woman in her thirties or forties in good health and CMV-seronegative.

The CDR3 spells CASSYSREWYF. The CDR3 DNA reads as TGTGCCAGCAGTTACTCGCGGGAATGGTACTTC. The chain carries TRBV6-5 and TRBJ2-7; possibly TRBD2 for D (6 bases). V was clipped by 0 bases and J by 12 bases, with 9 bases between them. Germline-derived CDR1 and CDR2 are MNHEY and SVGAGI. This CDR3 comprises 11 residues.

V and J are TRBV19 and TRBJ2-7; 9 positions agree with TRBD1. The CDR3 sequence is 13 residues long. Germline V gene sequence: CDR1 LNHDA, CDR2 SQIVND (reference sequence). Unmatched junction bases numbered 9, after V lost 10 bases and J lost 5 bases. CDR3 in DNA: TGTGCCACGACCGGGACAGGGTTCCACGAGCAGTACTTC. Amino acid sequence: CATTGTGFHEQYF.

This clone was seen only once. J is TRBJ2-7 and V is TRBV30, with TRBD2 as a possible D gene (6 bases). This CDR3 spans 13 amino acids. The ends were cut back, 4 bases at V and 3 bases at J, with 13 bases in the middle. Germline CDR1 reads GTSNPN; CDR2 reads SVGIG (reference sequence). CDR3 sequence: CAWKVGGGYEQYF. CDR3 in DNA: TGTGCCTGGAAGGTCGGGGGAGGCTACGAGCAGTACTTC.

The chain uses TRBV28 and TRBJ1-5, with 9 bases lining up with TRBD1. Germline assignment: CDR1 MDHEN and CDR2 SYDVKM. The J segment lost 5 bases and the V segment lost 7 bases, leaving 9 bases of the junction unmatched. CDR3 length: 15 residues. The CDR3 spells CASKFGRTGDQPQHF. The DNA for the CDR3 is TGTGCCAGCAAGTTTGGGAGGACAGGGGATCAGCCCCAGCATTTT. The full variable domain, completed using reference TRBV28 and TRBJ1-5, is DVKVTQSSRYLVKRTGEKVFLECVQDMDHENMFWYRQDPGLGLRLIYFSYDVKMKEKGDIPEGYSVSREKKERFSLILESASTNQTSMYLCASKFGRTGDQPQHFGDGTRLSIL.

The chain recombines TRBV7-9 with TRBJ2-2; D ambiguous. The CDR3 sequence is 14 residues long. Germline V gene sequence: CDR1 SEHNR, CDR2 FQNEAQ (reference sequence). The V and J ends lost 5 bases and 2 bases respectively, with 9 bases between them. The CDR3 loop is CASSPPGNTGELFF. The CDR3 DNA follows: TGTGCCAGCAGCCCGCCGGGTAACACCGGGGAGCTGTTTTTT.

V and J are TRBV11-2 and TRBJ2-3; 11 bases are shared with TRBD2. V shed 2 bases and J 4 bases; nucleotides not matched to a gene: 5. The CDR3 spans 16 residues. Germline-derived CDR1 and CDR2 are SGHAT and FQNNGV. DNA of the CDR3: TGTGCCAGCAGCTTATTAGCGGGAGGGCCCGCAGATACGCAGTATTTT. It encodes CASSLLAGGPADTQYF.

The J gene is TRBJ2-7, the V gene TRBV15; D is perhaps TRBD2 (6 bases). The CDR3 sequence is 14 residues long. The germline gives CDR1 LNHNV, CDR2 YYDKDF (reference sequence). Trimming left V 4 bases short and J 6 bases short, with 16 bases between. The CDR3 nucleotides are TGTGCCACCAGCACGACTAGTATACTCTCCGAGCAGTACTTC. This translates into CATSTTSILSEQYF.

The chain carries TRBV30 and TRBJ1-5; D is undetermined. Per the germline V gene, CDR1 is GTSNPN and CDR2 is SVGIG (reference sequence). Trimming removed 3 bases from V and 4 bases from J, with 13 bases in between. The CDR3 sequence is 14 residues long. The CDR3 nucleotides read TGTGCCTGGAGGTCGGGATTGGGAAATCAGCCCCAGCATTTT. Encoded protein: CAWRSGLGNQPQHF.

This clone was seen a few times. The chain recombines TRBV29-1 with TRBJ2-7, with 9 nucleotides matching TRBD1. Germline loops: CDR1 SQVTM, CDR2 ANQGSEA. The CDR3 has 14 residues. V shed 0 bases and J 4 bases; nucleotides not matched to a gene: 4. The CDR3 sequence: CSVEEQGATYEQYF. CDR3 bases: TGCAGCGTTGAAGAACAGGGGGCAACGTACGAGCAGTACTTC.

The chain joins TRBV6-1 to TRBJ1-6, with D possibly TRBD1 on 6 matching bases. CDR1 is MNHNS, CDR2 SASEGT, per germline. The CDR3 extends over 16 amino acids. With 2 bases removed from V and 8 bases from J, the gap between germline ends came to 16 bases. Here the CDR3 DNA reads TGTGCCAGCAGTGAAAGTAGGGGGGGCTGGGATTCACCCCTCCACTTT. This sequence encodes CASSESRGGWDSPLHF.

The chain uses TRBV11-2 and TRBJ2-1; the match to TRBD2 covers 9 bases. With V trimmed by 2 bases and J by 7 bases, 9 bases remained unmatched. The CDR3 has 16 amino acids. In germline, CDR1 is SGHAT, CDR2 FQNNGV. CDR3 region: CASSLLASGIFNEQFF. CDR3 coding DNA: TGTGCCAGCAGCTTACTGGCTAGCGGGATATTTAATGAGCAGTTCTTC.

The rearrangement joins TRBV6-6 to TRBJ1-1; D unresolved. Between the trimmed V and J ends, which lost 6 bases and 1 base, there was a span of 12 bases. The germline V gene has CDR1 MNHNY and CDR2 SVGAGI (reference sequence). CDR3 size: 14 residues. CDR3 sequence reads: CASSLPGENTEAFF. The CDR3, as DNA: TGTGCCAGCAGCCTGCCCGGGGAGAACACTGAAGCTTTCTTT.

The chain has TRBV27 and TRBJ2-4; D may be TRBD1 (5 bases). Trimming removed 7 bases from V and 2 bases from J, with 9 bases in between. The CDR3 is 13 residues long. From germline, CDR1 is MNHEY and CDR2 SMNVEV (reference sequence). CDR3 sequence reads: CASNSGPKNIQYF. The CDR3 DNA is TGTGCCAGCAATTCAGGGCCCAAAAACATTCAGTACTTC.

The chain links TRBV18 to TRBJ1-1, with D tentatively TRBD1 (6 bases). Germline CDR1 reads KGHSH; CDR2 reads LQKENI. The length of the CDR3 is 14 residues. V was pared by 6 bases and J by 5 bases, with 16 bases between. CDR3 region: CASSTKQGDTEAFF. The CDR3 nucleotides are TGTGCCAGCTCCACTAAACAGGGAGATACTGAAGCTTTCTTT.

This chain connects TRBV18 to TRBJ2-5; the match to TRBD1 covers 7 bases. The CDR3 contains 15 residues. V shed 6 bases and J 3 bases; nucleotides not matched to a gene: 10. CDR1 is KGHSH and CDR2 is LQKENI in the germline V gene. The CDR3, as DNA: TGTGCCAGCTCTATGAGGACAGGCCAAGAAGAGACCCAGTACTTC. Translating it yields CASSMRTGQEETQYF.

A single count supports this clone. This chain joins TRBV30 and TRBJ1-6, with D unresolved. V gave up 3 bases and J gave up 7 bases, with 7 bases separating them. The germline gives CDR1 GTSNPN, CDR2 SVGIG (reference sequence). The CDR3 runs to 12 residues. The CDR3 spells CAWSNRNSPLHF. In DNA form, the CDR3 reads TGTGCCTGGAGCAACAGAAATTCACCCCTCCACTTT.

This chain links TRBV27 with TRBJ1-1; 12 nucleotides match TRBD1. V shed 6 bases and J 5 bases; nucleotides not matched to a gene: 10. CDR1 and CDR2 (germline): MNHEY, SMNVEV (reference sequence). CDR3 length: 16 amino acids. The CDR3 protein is CASSPGTGGAGTEAFF. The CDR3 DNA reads TGTGCCAGCAGCCCCGGGACAGGGGGCGCAGGGACTGAAGCTTTCTTT.

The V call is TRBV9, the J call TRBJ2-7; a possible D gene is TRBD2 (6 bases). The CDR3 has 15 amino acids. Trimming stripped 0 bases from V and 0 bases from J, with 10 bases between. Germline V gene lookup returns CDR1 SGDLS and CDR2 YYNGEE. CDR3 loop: CASSVGGTSSYEQYF. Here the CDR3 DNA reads TGTGCCAGCAGCGTAGGCGGGACCAGCTCCTACGAGCAGTACTTC.

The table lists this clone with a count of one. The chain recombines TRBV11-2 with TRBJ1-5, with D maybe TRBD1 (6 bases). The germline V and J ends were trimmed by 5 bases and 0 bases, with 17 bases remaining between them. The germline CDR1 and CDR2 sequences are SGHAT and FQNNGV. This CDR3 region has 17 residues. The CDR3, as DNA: TGTGCCAGCAGCCTAACCACAGGGCCTTATAGCAATCAGCCCCAGCATTTT. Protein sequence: CASSLTTGPYSNQPQHF.

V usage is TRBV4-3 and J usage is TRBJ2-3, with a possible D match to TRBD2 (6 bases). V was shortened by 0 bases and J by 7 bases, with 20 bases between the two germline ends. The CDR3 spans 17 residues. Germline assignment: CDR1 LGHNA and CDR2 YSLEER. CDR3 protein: CASSQDSRVGGKNTQYF. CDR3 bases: TGCGCCAGCAGCCAAGATTCTCGAGTTGGGGGGAAAAATACGCAGTATTTT.

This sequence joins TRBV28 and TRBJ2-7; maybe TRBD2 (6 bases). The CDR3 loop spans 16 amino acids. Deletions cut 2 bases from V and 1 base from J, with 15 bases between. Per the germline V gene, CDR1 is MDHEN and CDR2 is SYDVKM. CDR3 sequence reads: CASSLRGGRASYEQYF. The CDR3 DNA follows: TGTGCCAGCAGTTTAAGGGGAGGCAGGGCGTCCTACGAGCAGTACTTC.

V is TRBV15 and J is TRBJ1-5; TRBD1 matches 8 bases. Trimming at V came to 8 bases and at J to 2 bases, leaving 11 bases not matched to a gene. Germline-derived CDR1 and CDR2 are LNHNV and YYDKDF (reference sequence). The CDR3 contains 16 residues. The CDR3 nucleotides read TGTGCCACCTCGACAGGGGAGCCGGGGCGCAATCAGCCCCAGCATTTT. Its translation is CATSTGEPGRNQPQHF.

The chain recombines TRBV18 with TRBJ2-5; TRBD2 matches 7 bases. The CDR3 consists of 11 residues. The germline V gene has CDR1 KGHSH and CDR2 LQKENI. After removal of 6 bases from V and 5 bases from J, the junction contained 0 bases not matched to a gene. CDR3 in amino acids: CASSGGETQYF. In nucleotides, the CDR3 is TGTGCCAGCTCCGGGGGGGAGACCCAGTACTTC.

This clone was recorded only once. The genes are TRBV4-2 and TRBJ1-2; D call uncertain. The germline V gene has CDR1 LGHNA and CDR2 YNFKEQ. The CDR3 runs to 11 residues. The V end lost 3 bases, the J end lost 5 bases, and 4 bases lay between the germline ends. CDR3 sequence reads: CASSHAYGYTF. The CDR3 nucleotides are TGTGCCAGCAGCCATGCGTATGGCTACACCTTC.

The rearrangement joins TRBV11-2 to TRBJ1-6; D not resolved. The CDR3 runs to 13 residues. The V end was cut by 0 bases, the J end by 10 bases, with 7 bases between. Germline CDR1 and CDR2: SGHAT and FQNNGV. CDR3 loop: CASSLEPKSPLHF. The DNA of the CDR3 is TGTGCCAGCAGCTTAGAGCCTAAATCACCCCTCCACTTT.

The CDR3 DNA follows: TGTGCCAGCAGGTATTCGGGACTAGGAGTCCTTTCTAACAATGAGCAGTTCTTC. Amino acid sequence: CASRYSGLGVLSNNEQFF. The chain joins TRBV2 to TRBJ2-1; 8 nucleotides line up with TRBD2. The CDR3 covers 18 residues. Per germline, CDR1 SNHLY and CDR2 FYNNEI. V gave up 6 bases and J gave up 5 bases; unmatched junction bases: 18.

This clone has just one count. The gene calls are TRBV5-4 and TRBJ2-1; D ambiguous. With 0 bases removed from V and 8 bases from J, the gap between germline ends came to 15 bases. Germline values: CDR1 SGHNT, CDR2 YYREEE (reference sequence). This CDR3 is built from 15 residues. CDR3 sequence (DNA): TGTGCCAGCAGCTTGGCCTCGGTCCTCAAAGATGAGCAGTTCTTC. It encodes CASSLASVLKDEQFF.